Sequencing of this TCR beta chain was carried out in a study of blood T cells in healthy people across ages. Whole-study results and caveats: Long-lived donors had more naive CD4+ cells and higher diversity than aged donors.

For the second PCR, which ran for about 7 to 11 cycles, a sample-barcoded 5' primer and a J-beta primer mix were used. Tags on each cDNA molecule came from a template-switch adaptor with 12 random nucleotides. TCRdb used MiXCR to reprocess the 5' RACE reads, holding one entry per CDR3 protein. The sample lists fewer than 800,000 distinct CDR3 sequences, more than 20% occurring once. Collection of around 10 milliliters of peripheral blood was performed for each donor. The length of the CDR3 is 16 residues. Germline CDR1 MGHDK, CDR2 SYGVNS. As concerns this clonotype: Its antigen is not known. An end of the junction does not agree with germline; a read error may underlie this.

This clonotype originated in a man between 65 and 80 years old in good health. The gene calls are TRBV25-1 and TRBJ1-1, with D perhaps TRBD1 (6 bases). The sample was blood. The CDR3 here is CASSESLPGARTEVFF. CDR3 sequence (DNA): TGTGCCAGCAGTGAATCGTTGCCAGGGGCTAGGACTGAAGTTTTCTTT.